This T cell receptor (beta chain) was identified during a study of T-cell reconstitution after alpha-beta-depleted transplantation in children. Broader study findings: The high TCRbeta diversity at day 60 in some patients came from surviving recipient T cells and thymic progenitors. Alpha-beta T cells about two months after transplant reportedly derived from several hundred expanded graft clones. Counts and diversity of T cells one year after transplant came mostly from newly produced T cells.

This clonotype was found many times. Its target is not known. Unique molecular identifiers were incorporated when the TCRbeta library was constructed. TCRdb passed the PCR reads through MiXCR, listing each CDR3 protein once. The table has 200,000 or so distinct CDR3 sequences, 5.5% to 7% seen once. CDR1 is ENHRY and CDR2 is SYGVKD in the germline V gene. This CDR3 region has 14 residues. The ends lost 0 bases at V and 6 bases at J; junction bases unmatched: 2. The chain carries TRBV10-3 and TRBJ2-7; 10 bases align to TRBD1. Sequenced material: PBMCs, taken before TCRalphabeta/CD19-depleted stem cell transplant. The TCR was taken from a boy younger than 10 with acute lymphoblastic leukemia, due to receive a stem cell transplant. As DNA, the CDR3 is TGTGCCATCAGTGAGTCGGGACAGGGGAGCGAGCAGTACTTC. Its translation is CAISESGQGSEQYF.